The T cell receptor beta chain described here comes from a study of ipilimumab plus nivolumab after autologous stem cell transplantation. In the study overall: Patients received a median of about five ipilimumab and roughly eight nivolumab doses. DLBCL patients had primary refractory or relapsed disease. Findings of the study overall: Per the authors, repertoire, Treg and microbiota data justify further study.

As regards this clone: Its antigen is unknown.

Starting 14 to 28 days after autologous transplant, ipilimumab 1 mg/kg was given. Per germline, CDR1 MNHNS and CDR2 SASEGT. CDR3 size: 14 residues. V dropped 7 bases and J dropped 2; count of bases not matched to a gene: 6. Here immunoSEQ multiplex PCR was the method, and the copy in TCRdb shows in-frame clones only, minus some. The sample contains 20,000 to 30,000 clones, approximately 86% of which appear only once. This rearrangement joins TRBV6-1 to TRBJ1-2; 8 nucleotides align to TRBD1. This clonotype was sampled from a male donor with diffuse large B-cell lymphoma. The sequencing here drew on PBMCs, taken in a trial of ipilimumab plus nivolumab as post-transplant consolidation. The CDR3 nucleotides read TGTGCCAGCATCACAGGGGGAGGGAACTATGGCTACACCTTC. Amino acid sequence: CASITGGGNYGYTF.